This T cell receptor beta chain was profiled in a study of shared clonotypes between healthy human individuals. Study outcomes and limitations: Represented genetic and exposure-history diversity was restricted by having few donors.

The donors were all Caucasian adults (living in Nashville, Tennessee). Points on this clone: Its antigen remains unidentified.

Several immunoSEQ plates held equal portions of the genomic DNA taken from each subset. Method: immunoSEQ multiplex PCR; TCRdb's copy keeps in-frame clones and lacks some. The table records about a million clones, about 77% of them present only once. Trimming cost V 4 bases and J 5 bases, with 14 bases left between them. Germline V lookup: CDR1 LGHNA, CDR2 YSLEER. The length of the CDR3 is 15 residues. The receptor comes from a man younger than 35 in good health. The chain uses TRBV4-3 and TRBJ2-2; possibly TRBD1 or TRBD2 for D (6 bases each). Sequencing input: memory CD4+ T cells sorted from blood. Subset described: CD45RA-negative fraction. DNA for the CDR3: TGCGCCAGCAGCCGAGGGGGGAGAGGGACCGGGGAGCTGTTTTTT. This sequence encodes CASSRGGRGTGELFF.